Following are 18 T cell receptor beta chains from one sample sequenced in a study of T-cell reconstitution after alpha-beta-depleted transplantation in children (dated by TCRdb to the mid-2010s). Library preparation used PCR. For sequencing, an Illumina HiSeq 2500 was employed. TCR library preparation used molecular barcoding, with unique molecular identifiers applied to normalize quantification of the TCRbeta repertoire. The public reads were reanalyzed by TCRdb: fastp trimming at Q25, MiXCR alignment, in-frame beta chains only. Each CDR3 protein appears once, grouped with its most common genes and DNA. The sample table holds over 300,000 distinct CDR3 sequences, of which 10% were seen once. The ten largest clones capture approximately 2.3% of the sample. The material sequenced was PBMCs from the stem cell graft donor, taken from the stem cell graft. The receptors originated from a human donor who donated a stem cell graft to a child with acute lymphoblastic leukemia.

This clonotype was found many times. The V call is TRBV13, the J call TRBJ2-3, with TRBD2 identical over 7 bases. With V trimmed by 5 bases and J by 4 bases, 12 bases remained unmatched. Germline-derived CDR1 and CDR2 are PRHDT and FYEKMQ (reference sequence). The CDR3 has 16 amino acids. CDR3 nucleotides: TGTGCCAGCAGCCCATGGACTAGGGGTATCGCAGATACGCAGTATTTT. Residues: CASSPWTRGIADTQYF.

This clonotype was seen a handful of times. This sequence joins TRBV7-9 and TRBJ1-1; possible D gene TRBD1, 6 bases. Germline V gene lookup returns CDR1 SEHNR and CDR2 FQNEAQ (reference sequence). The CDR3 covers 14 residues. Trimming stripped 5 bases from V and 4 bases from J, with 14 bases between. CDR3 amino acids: CASSRQQGATEAFF. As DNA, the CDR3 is TGTGCCAGCAGCCGGCAACAGGGTGCCACTGAAGCTTTCTTT.

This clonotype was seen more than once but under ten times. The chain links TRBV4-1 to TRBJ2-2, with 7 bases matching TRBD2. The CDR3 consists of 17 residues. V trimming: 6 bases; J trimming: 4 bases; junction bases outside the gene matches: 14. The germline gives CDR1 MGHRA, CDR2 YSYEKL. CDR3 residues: CASRPPRTSIGTGELFF. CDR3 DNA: TGCGCCAGCAGACCCCCACGGACTAGTATTGGCACCGGGGAGCTGTTTTTT.

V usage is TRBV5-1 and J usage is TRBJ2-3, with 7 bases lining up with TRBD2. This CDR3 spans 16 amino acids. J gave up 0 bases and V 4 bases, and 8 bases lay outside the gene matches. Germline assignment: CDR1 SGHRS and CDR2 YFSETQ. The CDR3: CASSGASGSSTDTQYF. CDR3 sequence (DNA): TGCGCCAGCAGCGGAGCTAGCGGTTCTAGCACAGATACGCAGTATTTT.

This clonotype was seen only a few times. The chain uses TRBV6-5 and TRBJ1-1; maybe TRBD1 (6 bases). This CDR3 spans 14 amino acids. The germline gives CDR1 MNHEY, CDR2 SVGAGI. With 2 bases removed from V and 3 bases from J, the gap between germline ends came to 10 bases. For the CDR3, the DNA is TGTGCCAGCAGTTACCCCGGGGGCCACACTGAAGCTTTCTTT. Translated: CASSYPGGHTEAFF.

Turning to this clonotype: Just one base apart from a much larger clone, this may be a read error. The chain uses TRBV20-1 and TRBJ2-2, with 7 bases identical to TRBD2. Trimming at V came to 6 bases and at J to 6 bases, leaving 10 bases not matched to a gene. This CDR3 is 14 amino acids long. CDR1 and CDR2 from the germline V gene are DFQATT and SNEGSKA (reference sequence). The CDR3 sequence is CSAPKGGLPGELFF. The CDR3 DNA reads TGCAGTGCCCCTAAGGGAGGGCTCCCCGGGGAGCTGTTTTTT.

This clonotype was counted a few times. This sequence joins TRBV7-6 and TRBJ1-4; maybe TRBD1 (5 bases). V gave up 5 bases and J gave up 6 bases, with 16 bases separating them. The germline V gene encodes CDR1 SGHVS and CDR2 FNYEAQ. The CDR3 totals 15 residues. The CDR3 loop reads CASSVRPGLDEKLFF. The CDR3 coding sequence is TGTGCCAGCAGCGTCCGTCCAGGGTTAGATGAAAAACTGTTTTTT.

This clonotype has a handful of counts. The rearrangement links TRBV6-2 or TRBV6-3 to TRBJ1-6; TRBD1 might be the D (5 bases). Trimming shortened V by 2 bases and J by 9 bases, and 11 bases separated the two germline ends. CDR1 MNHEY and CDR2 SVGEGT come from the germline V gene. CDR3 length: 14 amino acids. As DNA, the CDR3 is TGTGCCAGCAGTTACCGGGGGTCGGGTTCACCCCTCCACTTT. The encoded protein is CASSYRGSGSPLHF.

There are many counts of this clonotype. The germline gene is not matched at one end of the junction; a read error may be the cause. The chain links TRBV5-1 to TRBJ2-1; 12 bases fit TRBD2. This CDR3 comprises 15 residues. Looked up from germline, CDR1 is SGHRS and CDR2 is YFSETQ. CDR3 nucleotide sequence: TGCGCCAGCAGATTGGTACTAGCGGGAGGAAATGAGCAGTTCTTC. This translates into CASRLVLAGGNEQFF.

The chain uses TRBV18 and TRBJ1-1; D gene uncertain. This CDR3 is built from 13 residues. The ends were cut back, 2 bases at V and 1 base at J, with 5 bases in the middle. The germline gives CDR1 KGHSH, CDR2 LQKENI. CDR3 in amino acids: CASSPSENTEAFF. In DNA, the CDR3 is TGTGCCAGCTCACCATCGGAGAACACTGAAGCTTTCTTT.

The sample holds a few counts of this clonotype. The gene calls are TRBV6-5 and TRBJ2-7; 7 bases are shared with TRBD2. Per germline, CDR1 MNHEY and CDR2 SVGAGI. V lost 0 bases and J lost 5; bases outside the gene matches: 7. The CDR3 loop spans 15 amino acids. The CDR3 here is CASSYSRGGAHEQYF. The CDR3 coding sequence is TGTGCCAGCAGTTACTCGAGGGGAGGGGCCCACGAGCAGTACTTC.

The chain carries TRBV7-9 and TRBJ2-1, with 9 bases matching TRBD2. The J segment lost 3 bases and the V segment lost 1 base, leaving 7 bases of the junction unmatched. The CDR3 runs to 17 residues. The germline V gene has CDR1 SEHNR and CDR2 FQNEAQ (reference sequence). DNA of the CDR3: TGTGCCAGCAGCTTAGAGGGGCGGGAGGGCCTCTACAATGAGCAGTTCTTC. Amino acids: CASSLEGREGLYNEQFF. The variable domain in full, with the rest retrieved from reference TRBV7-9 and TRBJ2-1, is DTGVSQNPRHKITKRGQNVTFRCDPISEHNRLYWYRQTLGQGPEFLTYFQNEAQLEKSRLLSDRFSAERPKGSFSTLEIQRTEQGDSAMYLCASSLEGREGLYNEQFFGPGTRLTVL.

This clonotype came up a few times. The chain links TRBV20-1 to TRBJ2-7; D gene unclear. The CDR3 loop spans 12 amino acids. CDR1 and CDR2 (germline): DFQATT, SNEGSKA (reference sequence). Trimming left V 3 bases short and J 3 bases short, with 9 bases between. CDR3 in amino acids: CSASEHSYEQYF. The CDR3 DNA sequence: TGCAGTGCTAGTGAGCATAGCTACGAGCAGTACTTC.

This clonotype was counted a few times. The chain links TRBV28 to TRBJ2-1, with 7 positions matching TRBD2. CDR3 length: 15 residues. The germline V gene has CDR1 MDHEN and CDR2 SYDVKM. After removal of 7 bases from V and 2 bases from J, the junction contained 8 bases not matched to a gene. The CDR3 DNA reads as TGTGCCAGCAAACCAGGACTAGAAGCCTACAATGAGCAGTTCTTC. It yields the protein CASKPGLEAYNEQFF.

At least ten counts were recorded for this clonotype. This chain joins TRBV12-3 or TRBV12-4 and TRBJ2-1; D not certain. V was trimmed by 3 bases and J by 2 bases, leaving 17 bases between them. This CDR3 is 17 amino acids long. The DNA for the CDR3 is TGTGCCAGCAGTTTCTTATCGGGTGGGTTGACCTACAATGAGCAGTTCTTC. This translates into CASSFLSGGLTYNEQFF.

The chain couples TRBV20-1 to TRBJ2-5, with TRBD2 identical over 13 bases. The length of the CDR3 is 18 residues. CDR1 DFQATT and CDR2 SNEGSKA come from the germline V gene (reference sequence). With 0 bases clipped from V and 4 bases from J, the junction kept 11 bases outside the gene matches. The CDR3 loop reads CSARDTSGRAGVGETQYF. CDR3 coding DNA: TGCAGTGCTAGAGATACTAGCGGGAGGGCCGGAGTAGGAGAGACCCAGTACTTC.

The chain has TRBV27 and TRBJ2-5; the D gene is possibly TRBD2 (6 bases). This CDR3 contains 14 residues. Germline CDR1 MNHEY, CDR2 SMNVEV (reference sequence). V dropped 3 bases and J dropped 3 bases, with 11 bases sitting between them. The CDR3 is CASSFAGSKETQYF. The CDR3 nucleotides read TGTGCCAGCAGTTTTGCGGGAAGCAAAGAGACCCAGTACTTC.

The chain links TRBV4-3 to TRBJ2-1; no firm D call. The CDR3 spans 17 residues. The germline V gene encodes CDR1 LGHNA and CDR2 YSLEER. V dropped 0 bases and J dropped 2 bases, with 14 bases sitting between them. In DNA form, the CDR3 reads TGCGCCAGCAGCCAAGATCGCCGGACGAGCCCCTACAATGAGCAGTTCTTC. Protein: CASSQDRRTSPYNEQFF.